One sample yielded the 23 T cell receptor beta chains listed below, sequenced in a study of control samples from healthy donors and cancer patients. Some clones are missing from TCRdb's copy, which holds only in-frame ones; the method was immunoSEQ multiplex PCR. The sample lists roughly 130,000 clones; around 96% were seen once. The sample was blood. These receptors were collected from a man younger than 40 in good health.

This chain joins TRBV7-2 and TRBJ2-5; TRBD2 agrees at 8 bases. In germline, CDR1 is SGHTA, CDR2 FQGNSA. The CDR3 has 14 amino acids. V was clipped by 5 bases and J by 3 bases; unmatched bases: 5. The CDR3 here is CASSPGTREETQYF. CDR3 DNA sequence: TGTGCCAGCAGCCCGGGGACTAGGGAAGAGACCCAGTACTTC.

This clone was observed a single time. The chain recombines TRBV29-1 with TRBJ2-7; D tentatively fits TRBD1 or TRBD2 (5 bases each). The V gene lost 6 bases and the J gene lost 3 bases, with 9 bases spanning the gap. This CDR3 contains 11 residues. The germline CDR1 and CDR2 sequences are SQVTM and ANQGSEA. CDR3 protein: CSVGTRYEQYF. The CDR3, as DNA: TGCAGCGTGGGGACCCGCTACGAGCAGTACTTC.

This chain uses TRBV29-1 with TRBJ2-7, with 7 bases matching TRBD1. The trim removed 4 bases at V and 4 bases at J, leaving 10 bases unmatched. Germline CDR1 reads SQVTM; CDR2 reads ANQGSEA. CDR3 size: 14 residues. CDR3 amino acids: CSVVNLQGQYEQYF. CDR3 DNA: TGCAGCGTTGTAAATTTACAGGGGCAATACGAGCAGTACTTC.

A single count supports this clone. The chain carries TRBV4-3 and TRBJ1-4; D is uncertain. The CDR3 sequence is 15 residues long. CDR1 is LGHNA and CDR2 is YSLEER in the germline V gene. Trimming removed 5 bases from V and 0 bases from J, with 10 bases in between. Written as DNA, the CDR3 is TGCGCCAGCAGCTTCTCGAGGGCAACTAATGAAAAACTGTTTTTT. This codes for CASSFSRATNEKLFF.

J is TRBJ1-1 and V is TRBV5-1; D is ambiguous. Germline CDR1 and CDR2: SGHRS and YFSETQ. Trimming cost V 0 bases and J 1 base, with 13 bases left between them. The CDR3 contains 16 residues. The DNA of the CDR3 is TGCGCCAGCAGCTTGGACAGACCGAAGTCGAACACTGAAGCTTTCTTT. This translates into CASSLDRPKSNTEAFF. Based on the CDR3 plus reference TRBV5-1 and TRBJ1-1, the full variable domain is KAGVTQTPRYLIKTRGQQVTLSCSPISGHRSVSWYQQTPGQGLQFLFEYFSETQRNKGNFPGRFSGRQFSNSRSEMNVSTLELGDSALYLCASSLDRPKSNTEAFFGQGTRLTVV.

The rearrangement joins TRBV19 to TRBJ1-3; possibly TRBD1 for D (5 bases). V was shortened by 7 bases and J by 2 bases, with 9 bases between the two germline ends. This CDR3 has 13 residues. Germline-derived CDR1 and CDR2 are LNHDA and SQIVND (reference sequence). CDR3 sequence (DNA): TGTGCCAGTACGAGGGGACCTGGAAACACCATATATTTT. As protein: CASTRGPGNTIYF.

CDR3 DNA: TGTGCCAGCAGCCCAGGCGGGGCAGGTACTCGCACAGATACGCAGTATTTT. Translating it yields CASSPGGAGTRTDTQYF. The chain combines TRBV3-1 (or the pseudogene TRBV3-2) with TRBJ2-3; D perhaps matches TRBD2 (6 bases). The CDR3 consists of 17 residues. Trimming took 4 bases from V and 1 from J, leaving 18 bases between them. Germline CDR1 LGHDT, CDR2 YNNKEL (reference sequence).

This clone was detected only a few times. V usage is TRBV4-2 and J usage is TRBJ2-2, with D tentatively TRBD2 (5 bases). Trimming cost V 5 bases and J 2 bases, with 18 bases left between them. This CDR3 is 17 amino acids long. Germline V lookup: CDR1 LGHNA, CDR2 YNFKEQ. The CDR3, as DNA: TGTGCCAGCAGCTTGCCCGCGGCGGGTCAAAACACCGGGGAGCTGTTTTTT. Amino acids: CASSLPAAGQNTGELFF.

A single count supports this clone. The chain couples TRBV7-2 to TRBJ2-5; D possibly corresponds to TRBD2 (5 bases). The CDR3 is made up of 15 amino acids. V lost 1 base and J 2 bases, leaving 11 bases between the germline ends. Germline values: CDR1 SGHTA, CDR2 FQGNSA. The CDR3 DNA follows: TGTGCCAGCAGCTTAGGACTAACCCCTCAAGAGACCCAGTACTTC. It translates to CASSLGLTPQETQYF.

The V call is TRBV4-1, the J call TRBJ2-6; 12 bases map to TRBD1. Per germline, CDR1 MGHRA and CDR2 YSYEKL. The CDR3 is 17 amino acids. Germline trimming cut 4 bases from V and 4 bases from J; bases unmatched to any gene: 5. The CDR3 loop is CASSLGTGGPGANVLTF. The DNA for the CDR3 is TGCGCCAGCAGCCTGGGGACAGGGGGCCCCGGGGCCAACGTCCTGACTTTC.

The chain couples TRBV28 to TRBJ2-7; D unclear. Germline lookup yields CDR1 MDHEN and CDR2 SYDVKM. The CDR3 contains 17 residues. Trimming stripped 5 bases from V and 3 bases from J, with 23 bases between. The CDR3 DNA reads TGTGCCAGCAGTCCCAACTTAGCCCCTAGTCGACACTACGAGCAGTACTTC. Protein: CASSPNLAPSRHYEQYF.

The V gene is TRBV11-2, the J gene TRBJ2-1; 7 bases are a match to TRBD2. Germline CDR1 is SGHAT and CDR2 is FQNNGV. This CDR3 spans 15 amino acids. V dropped 2 bases and J dropped 4; count of bases not matched to a gene: 5. DNA for the CDR3: TGTGCCAGCAGCTTACCCAGCGGGGAGTACAATGAGCAGTTCTTC. This codes for CASSLPSGEYNEQFF.

This clone came up once. This chain links TRBV27 with TRBJ2-5, with D perhaps matching TRBD2 (6 bases). This CDR3 comprises 15 residues. The V gene lost 2 bases and the J gene lost 5 bases, with 15 bases spanning the gap. Germline V gene data show CDR1 as MNHEY and CDR2 as SMNVEV (reference sequence). CDR3 region: CASSLMEGMRETQYF. The DNA of the CDR3 is TGTGCCAGCAGTTTAATGGAGGGGATGAGGGAGACCCAGTACTTC.

DNA for the CDR3: TGCGCCAGCAGCCAGGGACCTCTCAACACCGGGGAGCTGTTTTTT. This codes for CASSQGPLNTGELFF. The V gene is TRBV5-1, the J gene TRBJ2-2; D possibly uses TRBD1 or TRBD2 (5 bases each). This CDR3 is 15 amino acids long. Germline CDR1 and CDR2: SGHRS and YFSETQ. The V and J ends lost 4 bases and 2 bases respectively, with 12 bases between them.

The chain employs TRBV5-6 and TRBJ2-7; tentatively, D is TRBD1 or TRBD2 (6 bases each). This CDR3 is built from 16 residues. V lost 4 bases and J lost 0, with 17 bases in between. Germline V gives CDR1 SGHDT, CDR2 YYEEEE. CDR3 DNA: TGTGCCAGCAGCCGCGGGGCCAGGGGACTCTCCTACGAGCAGTACTTC. As protein: CASSRGARGLSYEQYF.

The chain has TRBV4-1 and TRBJ1-5; D gene uncertain. With 1 base removed from V and 3 bases from J, the gap between germline ends came to 7 bases. The CDR3 is made up of 14 amino acids. Germline V gene lookup returns CDR1 MGHRA and CDR2 YSYEKL. The CDR3 nucleotides are TGCGCCAGCAGCCAAGTTAGCACCAATCAGCCCCAGCATTTT. Residues: CASSQVSTNQPQHF.

V and J are TRBV4-2 and TRBJ2-1; the D is unclear. The germline V gene has CDR1 LGHNA and CDR2 YNFKEQ. V was shortened by 2 bases and J by 5 bases, with 10 bases between the two germline ends. This CDR3 contains 14 residues. The CDR3: CASSQSSPNNEQFF. For the CDR3, the DNA is TGTGCCAGCAGCCAATCTTCGCCCAACAATGAGCAGTTCTTC.

V usage is TRBV4-1 and J usage is TRBJ1-5; possible D gene TRBD1, 6 bases. Trimming took off 0 bases at V and 2 bases at J, with 11 bases between the two ends. CDR3 size: 16 residues. CDR1 and CDR2 (germline): MGHRA, YSYEKL. Here the CDR3 reads CASSQEQGYGNQPQHF. In DNA, the CDR3 is TGCGCCAGCAGCCAAGAACAGGGATATGGCAATCAGCCCCAGCATTTT.

V is TRBV4-2 and J is TRBJ1-2; a weak D match, TRBD1 (6 bases). Trimming took off 0 bases at V and 1 base at J, with 21 bases between the two ends. The V gene's germline CDR1 is LGHNA and CDR2 YNFKEQ. The CDR3 contains 19 residues. The CDR3, as DNA: TGTGCCAGCAGCCAAGATAGGGTTCGGGACATAGGAAGTAACTATGGCTACACCTTC. Translation: CASSQDRVRDIGSNYGYTF.

The chain couples TRBV15 to TRBJ2-5; D possibly corresponds to TRBD2 (6 bases). Trimming cost V 1 base and J 1 base, with 13 bases left between them. The germline V gene encodes CDR1 LNHNV and CDR2 YYDKDF (reference sequence). The CDR3 runs to 16 residues. The CDR3 here is CATSRGDAGTQETQYF. CDR3 nucleotide sequence: TGTGCCACCAGCAGAGGAGACGCGGGGACCCAAGAGACCCAGTACTTC.

The V call is TRBV10-3, the J call TRBJ1-1; tentatively, D is TRBD1 (5 bases). The CDR3 is 12 residues long. The V end was cut by 6 bases, the J end by 6 bases, with 11 bases between. CDR1 is ENHRY, CDR2 SYGVKD, per germline. In DNA form, the CDR3 reads TGTGCCATCAGACCGTCGGGGGCTGAAGCTTTCTTT. Protein: CAIRPSGAEAFF.

The chain joins TRBV18 to TRBJ2-7; no clear D. This CDR3 comprises 13 residues. In germline, CDR1 is KGHSH, CDR2 LQKENI. V lost 0 bases, J lost 3 bases, and 6 bases lay in between. In DNA, the CDR3 is TGTGCCAGCTCACCACCTGAAAGCTACGAGCAGTACTTC. Translation gives CASSPPESYEQYF.

The table lists this clone with a few counts. The sample has other DNA sequences that encode this CDR3 too. This rearrangement joins TRBV3-1 (or the pseudogene TRBV3-2) to TRBJ2-3; 8 bases fit TRBD2. V gave up 2 bases and J gave up 5 bases; unmatched junction bases: 6. Germline-derived CDR1 and CDR2 are LGHDT and YNNKEL (reference sequence). The CDR3 is 15 residues long. The CDR3 loop is CASSQRRGARDTQYF. CDR3 nucleotide sequence: TGTGCCAGCAGCCAAAGGCGGGGGGCCCGAGATACGCAGTATTTT.